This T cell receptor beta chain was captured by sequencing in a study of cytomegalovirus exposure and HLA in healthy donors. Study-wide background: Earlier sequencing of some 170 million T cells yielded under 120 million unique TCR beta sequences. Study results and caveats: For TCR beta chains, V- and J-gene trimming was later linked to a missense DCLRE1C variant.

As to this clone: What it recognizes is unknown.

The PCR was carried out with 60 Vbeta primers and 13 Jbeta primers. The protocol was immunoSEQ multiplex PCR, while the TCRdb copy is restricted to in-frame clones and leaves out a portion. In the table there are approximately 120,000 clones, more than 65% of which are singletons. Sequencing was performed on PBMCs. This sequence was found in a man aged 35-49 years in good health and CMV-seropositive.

Here the CDR3 reads CASSVGGQGAFGYGYTF. The CDR3, as DNA: TGTGCCAGCAGCGTAGGTGGACAGGGGGCATTTGGTTATGGCTACACCTTC. The chain couples TRBV9 to TRBJ1-2; 11 bases fit TRBD1. J lost 5 bases, V lost 0 bases, and 9 bases had no gene match. This CDR3 is built from 17 residues. The germline CDR1 and CDR2 sequences are SGDLS and YYNGEE. The full variable domain, its missing parts supplied by reference TRBV9 and TRBJ1-2, is DSGVTQTPKHLITATGQRVTLRCSPRSGDLSVYWYQQSLDQGLQFLIQYYNGEERAKGNILERFSAQQFPDLHSELNLSSLELGDSALYFCASSVGGQGAFGYGYTFGSGTRLTVV.